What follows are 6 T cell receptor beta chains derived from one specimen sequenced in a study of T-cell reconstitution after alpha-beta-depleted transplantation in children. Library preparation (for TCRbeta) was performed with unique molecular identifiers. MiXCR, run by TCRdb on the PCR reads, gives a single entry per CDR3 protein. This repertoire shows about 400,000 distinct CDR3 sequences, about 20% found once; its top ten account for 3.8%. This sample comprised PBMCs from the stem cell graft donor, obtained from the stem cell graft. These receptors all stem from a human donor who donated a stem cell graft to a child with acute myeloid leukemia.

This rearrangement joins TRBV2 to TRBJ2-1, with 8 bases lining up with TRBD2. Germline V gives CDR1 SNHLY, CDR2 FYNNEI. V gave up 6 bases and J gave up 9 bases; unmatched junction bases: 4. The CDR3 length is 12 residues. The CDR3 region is CASSAAGAEQFF. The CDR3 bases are TGTGCCAGCAGCGCAGCGGGAGCTGAGCAGTTCTTC.

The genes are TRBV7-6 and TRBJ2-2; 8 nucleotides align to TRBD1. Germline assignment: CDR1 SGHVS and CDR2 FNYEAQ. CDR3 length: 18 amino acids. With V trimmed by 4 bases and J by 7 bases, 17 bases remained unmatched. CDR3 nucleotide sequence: TGTGCCAGCAGCTCCGGACAGGGTACAGCACAGCTGATCGGGGAGCTGTTTTTT. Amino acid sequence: CASSSGQGTAQLIGELFF.

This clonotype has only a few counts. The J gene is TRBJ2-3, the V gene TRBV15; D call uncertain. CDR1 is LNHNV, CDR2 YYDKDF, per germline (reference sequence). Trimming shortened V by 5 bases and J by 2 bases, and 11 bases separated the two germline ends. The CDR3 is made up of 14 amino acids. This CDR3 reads CATSVRFDTDTQYF. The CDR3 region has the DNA TGTGCCACCAGCGTCAGGTTCGACACAGATACGCAGTATTTT.

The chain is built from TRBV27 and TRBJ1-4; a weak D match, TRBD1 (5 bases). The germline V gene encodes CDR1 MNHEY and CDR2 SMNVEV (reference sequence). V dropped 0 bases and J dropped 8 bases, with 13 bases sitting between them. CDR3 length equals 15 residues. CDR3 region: CASSLSRQPEEKLFF. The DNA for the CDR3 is TGTGCCAGCAGTTTATCCAGACAGCCAGAGGAAAAACTGTTTTTT. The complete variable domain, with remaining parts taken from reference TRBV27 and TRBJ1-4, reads EAQVTQNPRYLITVTGKKLTVTCSQNMNHEYMSWYRQDPGLGLRQIYYSMNVEVTDKGDVPEGYKVSRKEKRNFPLILESPSPNQTSLYFCASSLSRQPEEKLFFGSGTQLSVL.

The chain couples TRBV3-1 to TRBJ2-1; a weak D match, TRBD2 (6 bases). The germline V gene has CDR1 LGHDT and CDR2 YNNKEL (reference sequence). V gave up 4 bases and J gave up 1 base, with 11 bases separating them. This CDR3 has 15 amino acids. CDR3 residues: CASSRMAGSYNEQFF. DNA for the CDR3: TGTGCCAGCAGCCGTATGGCGGGGTCCTACAATGAGCAGTTCTTC.

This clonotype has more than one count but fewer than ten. CDR3 sequence reads: CASSVSAGYGWTQYF. DNA for the CDR3: TGTGCCAGCAGTGTTTCTGCGGGGTACGGGTGGACCCAGTACTTC. V and J are TRBV2 and TRBJ2-5, with D possibly TRBD2 on 6 matching bases. Germline CDR1 is SNHLY and CDR2 is FYNNEI. V lost 4 bases and J lost 7, with 19 bases in between. This CDR3 contains 15 residues.